The 7 T cell receptor beta chains presented below share a single source sample, sequenced in a study of T cells in Graves' hyperthyroidism and ophthalmopathy. Regions amplified from RNA transcripts were the TCR beta CDR3 regions. TCR CDR3 underwent first-round RT-PCR with the HTBI primer set. TCRdb reprocessed the multiplex PCR reads with MiXCR, giving one entry per CDR3 protein. The data hold around 600,000 distinct CDR3 sequences, with about 14% observed a single time. Material for sequencing was blood. The source is a woman aged 45-60 years with Graves' ophthalmopathy.

The chain combines TRBV3-1 with TRBJ2-4; D uncertain. The V end lost 0 bases, the J end lost 7 bases, and 13 bases lay between the germline ends. This CDR3 is built from 15 residues. Germline V gene data show CDR1 as LGHDT and CDR2 as YNNKEL (reference sequence). The CDR3 DNA follows: TGTGCCAGCAGCCAAGAAATTCGGGTTGGGAACATTCAGTACTTC. Translation: CASSQEIRVGNIQYF.

This clonotype was detected ten times or more. V is TRBV13 and J is TRBJ2-7; no reliable D call. Germline-derived CDR1 and CDR2 are PRHDT and FYEKMQ (reference sequence). There are 14 residues in the CDR3. The V end was cut by 1 base, the J end by 6 bases, with 13 bases between. The CDR3 DNA sequence: TGTGCCAGCAGCTTAGCGGCTAGGTACGCCGAGCAGTACTTC. Its translation is CASSLAARYAEQYF.

This chain joins TRBV29-1 and TRBJ1-2; TRBD1 aligns across 9 bases. V lost 7 bases to trimming and J lost 2 bases; unmatched junction nucleotides: 5. There are 13 residues in the CDR3. The germline gives CDR1 SQVTM, CDR2 ANQGSEA. The CDR3 DNA reads TGCAGCGGAAGAACAGGGGGCAACTATGGCTACACCTTC. This gives the protein CSGRTGGNYGYTF.

The V call is TRBV7-2, the J call TRBJ2-7; possibly TRBD1 or TRBD2 for D (6 bases each). Germline V gives CDR1 SGHTA, CDR2 FQGNSA. V lost 1 base and J lost 11, with 15 bases in between. The length of the CDR3 is 13 residues. The CDR3 nucleotides read TGTGCCAGCAGCTTAGAGGGAGGAGGACAGAAGTACTTC. Its protein is CASSLEGGGQKYF.

This clonotype was seen many times. V gene TRBV10-3 combines with J gene TRBJ2-1; the match to TRBD2 covers 9 bases. V was clipped by 2 bases and J by 0 bases; unmatched bases: 5. There are 17 residues in the CDR3. The germline gives CDR1 ENHRY, CDR2 SYGVKD. CDR3: CAISESLSGSSYNEQFF. CDR3 sequence (DNA): TGTGCCATCAGTGAGAGTCTTAGCGGGAGCTCCTACAATGAGCAGTTCTTC.

This clonotype was seen more than once but under ten times. This CDR3 is CASSLASGRDQPQHF. The CDR3 DNA follows: TGTGCCAGCAGCTTAGCGTCAGGGCGGGATCAGCCCCAGCATTTT. The rearrangement links TRBV7-3 to TRBJ1-5, with TRBD1 as a possible D gene (5 bases). CDR1 and CDR2 (germline): SGHTA, FQGTGA. Trimming took 2 bases from V and 5 from J, leaving 13 bases between them. This CDR3 has 15 residues.

This clonotype has more than one count but fewer than ten. This chain uses TRBV5-6 with TRBJ2-3; D unresolved. Germline V gene lookup returns CDR1 SGHDT and CDR2 YYEEEE. V was shortened by 2 bases and J by 2 bases, with 15 bases between the two germline ends. The CDR3 covers 16 residues. The CDR3 nucleotides read TGTGCCAGCAGCTTAGGGCTCGAGATTAACACAGATACGCAGTATTTT. Encoded protein: CASSLGLEINTDTQYF. The whole variable domain, filled in from reference TRBV5-6 and TRBJ2-3, reads DAGVTQSPTHLIKTRGQQVTLRCSPKSGHDTVSWYQQALGQGPQFIFQYYEEEERQRGNFPDRFSGHQFPNYSSELNVNALLLGDSALYLCASSLGLEINTDTQYFGPGTRLTVL.